The 22 T cell receptor beta chains reported below all come from one sample, sequenced in a study of T cell changes during pregnancy in multiple sclerosis (dated 2019 in TCRdb). The library was obtained by the immunoSEQ multiplex PCR assay. The clones in this table, taken by TCRdb from immuneACCESS, are in-frame only. Not every clone is retained; where verified, under half of the shortfall comes from an unresolved V gene, and the cause of the rest is unknown. The sample yields more than 20,000 clones; 85% were counted once. The top ten constitute less than 20% of the sample. The sequencing used CD8+ T cells from peripheral blood mononuclear cells, collected in the first trimester of pregnancy. Receptor source: a female donor in good health, enrolled as a control in a pregnancy study.

This clone occurred once. The CDR3 loop is CASSPDISYEQYF. The CDR3 DNA follows: TGTGCCAGCTCACCGGACATCTCCTACGAGCAGTACTTC. The chain couples TRBV18 to TRBJ2-7, with TRBD1 as a possible D gene (5 bases). V was pared by 3 bases and J by 0 bases, with 6 bases between. This CDR3 is 13 amino acids long. Germline CDR1 reads KGHSH; CDR2 reads LQKENI. The variable domain in full, completed from reference TRBV18 and TRBJ2-7, reads NAGVMQNPRHLVRRRGQEARLRCSPMKGHSHVYWYRQLPEEGLKFMVYLQKENIIDESGMPKERFSAEFPKEGPSILRIQQVVRGDSAAYFCASSPDISYEQYFGPGTRLTVT.

The chain is built from TRBV6-4 and TRBJ2-3, with D perhaps TRBD1 (6 bases). The V end was cut by 4 bases, the J end by 4 bases, with 15 bases between. The germline V gene encodes CDR1 MRHNA and CDR2 SNTAGT. This CDR3 is 15 amino acids long. In DNA, the CDR3 is TGTGCCAGCAGTGCCGAGCAGGGGAGCCCAGATACGCAGTATTTT. Translating it yields CASSAEQGSPDTQYF.

This chain links TRBV5-1 with TRBJ1-1, with a possible D match to TRBD1 (6 bases). The V end lost 4 bases, the J end lost 3 bases, and 16 bases lay between the germline ends. Germline V gene sequence: CDR1 SGHRS, CDR2 YFSETQ. This CDR3 contains 15 residues. CDR3 sequence (DNA): TGCGCCAGCAGCCCCGAACAGGGATGGGACACTGAAGCTTTCTTT. Amino acid sequence: CASSPEQGWDTEAFF.

This chain uses TRBV6-5 with TRBJ1-5; TRBD1 matches 8 bases. The V gene's germline CDR1 is MNHEY and CDR2 SVGAGI. Germline trimming cut 4 bases from V and 3 bases from J; bases unmatched to any gene: 8. This CDR3 region has 16 residues. CDR3 region: CASSFSEDRANQPQHF. The CDR3 DNA reads as TGTGCCAGCAGTTTCTCCGAGGACAGGGCCAATCAGCCCCAGCATTTT.

The chain uses TRBV9 and TRBJ1-3, with TRBD1 matching 7 bases. Germline V CDR1 and CDR2: SGDLS, YYNGEE. Trimming removed 3 bases from V and 0 bases from J; junction bases left unmatched: 15. The CDR3 runs to 19 residues. As DNA, the CDR3 is TGTGCCAGCAGCGGACCGGGACAGATAACTGTTGACTCTGGAAACACCATATATTTT. Its protein is CASSGPGQITVDSGNTIYF.

The chain has TRBV10-3 and TRBJ2-6; the D is unclear. Looked up from germline, CDR1 is ENHRY and CDR2 is SYGVKD. V was shortened by 4 bases and J by 1 base, with 8 bases between the two germline ends. This CDR3 has 15 residues. In DNA form, the CDR3 reads TGTGCCATCAGTGTGGGCCCATCTGGGGCCAACGTCCTGACTTTC. The encoded protein is CAISVGPSGANVLTF.

The V and J genes are TRBV19 and TRBJ2-3; 16 nucleotides line up with TRBD2. Looked up from germline, CDR1 is LNHDA and CDR2 is SQIVND (reference sequence). The CDR3 is made up of 22 amino acids. Trimming cost V 1 base and J 2 bases; bases outside gene matches: 15. The CDR3 bases are TGTGCCAGTAGTATAGCCCGCACGGGAGTCGGGACTAGCGGGAGGGCCACAGATACGCAGTATTTT. Its protein product is CASSIARTGVGTSGRATDTQYF.

V usage is TRBV11-2 and J usage is TRBJ2-7; TRBD2 aligns across 11 bases. Germline CDR1 is SGHAT and CDR2 is FQNNGV. The CDR3 contains 15 residues. Trimming removed 5 bases from V and 4 bases from J; junction bases left unmatched: 7. CDR3 coding DNA: TGTGCCAGCAGCCCGTCTAGCGGGGGGCTGTACGAGCAGTACTTC. This sequence encodes CASSPSSGGLYEQYF.

The rearrangement uses TRBV27 and TRBJ2-3; 7 bases are a match to TRBD1. Trimming removed 3 bases from V and 4 bases from J; junction bases left unmatched: 4. This CDR3 is built from 14 residues. Germline loops: CDR1 MNHEY, CDR2 SMNVEV (reference sequence). CDR3 nucleotides: TGTGCCAGCAGTTTGGGGACAGCATCAGATACGCAGTATTTT. Translating it yields CASSLGTASDTQYF.

This clone occurred once. J is TRBJ1-2 and V is TRBV19; a possible D gene is TRBD1 (6 bases). Germline V lookup: CDR1 LNHDA, CDR2 SQIVND (reference sequence). CDR3 length: 13 residues. V lost 8 bases to trimming and J lost 8 bases, with 18 bases between them. Here the CDR3 reads CASDSGQRDGYTF. The CDR3 nucleotides read TGTGCCAGTGACTCGGGACAACGCGACGGCTACACCTTC.

The chain combines TRBV7-9 with TRBJ1-5, with no clear D. The CDR3 runs 12 residues. V lost 4 bases and J 2 bases, leaving 3 bases between the germline ends. Germline-derived CDR1 and CDR2 are SEHNR and FQNEAQ (reference sequence). The CDR3 sequence: CASSSGNQPQHF. CDR3 bases: TGTGCCAGCAGCTCCGGCAATCAGCCCCAGCATTTT.

V gene TRBV30 combines with J gene TRBJ1-1, with 8 bases lining up with TRBD1. Trimming at V came to 5 bases and at J to 7 bases, leaving 9 bases not matched to a gene. The CDR3 sequence is 13 residues long. The germline CDR1 and CDR2 sequences are GTSNPN and SVGIG (reference sequence). The DNA of the CDR3 is TGTGCCTGGGTCTCGACAGGGGCGGGTGAAGCTTTCTTT. It translates to CAWVSTGAGEAFF.

The V gene is TRBV9, the J gene TRBJ2-2; 10 bases are shared with TRBD2. CDR3 length equals 15 residues. The junction had 4 bases not matched to a gene; V was cut back by 0 bases and J by 8 bases. The V gene's germline CDR1 is SGDLS and CDR2 YYNGEE. The CDR3 sequence: CASSVGSLAGGELFF. The CDR3, as DNA: TGTGCCAGCAGCGTAGGGTCACTAGCGGGAGGGGAGCTGTTTTTT.

V usage is TRBV25-1 and J usage is TRBJ1-1; D is undetermined. CDR3 size: 12 residues. The V end lost 4 bases, the J end lost 6 bases, and 9 bases lay between the germline ends. Germline assignment: CDR1 MGHDK and CDR2 SYGVNS. CDR3: CASSGGGSEAFF. In nucleotides, the CDR3 is TGTGCCAGCAGTGGTGGAGGGTCTGAAGCTTTCTTT.

The table lists this clone with a count of one. V gene TRBV6-1 combines with J gene TRBJ2-3; the match to TRBD2 covers 11 bases. The CDR3 runs 15 residues. V lost 6 bases, J lost 4 bases, and 6 bases stayed unmatched. Germline CDR1 reads MNHNS; CDR2 reads SASEGT. The CDR3 coding sequence is TGTGCCAGCAGCCCACTAGCGGGAGAATCAGATACGCAGTATTTT. Translation: CASSPLAGESDTQYF.

V and J are TRBV5-1 and TRBJ2-7, with 8 bases fitting TRBD1. The length of the CDR3 is 14 residues. The junction had 6 bases not matched to a gene; V was cut back by 0 bases and J by 7 bases. Germline V gene lookup returns CDR1 SGHRS and CDR2 YFSETQ. Here the CDR3 reads CASSLGTGQGEQYF. Written as DNA, the CDR3 is TGCGCCAGCAGCTTGGGGACAGGGCAGGGGGAGCAGTACTTC.

V and J are TRBV7-9 and TRBJ2-7; tentative D call: TRBD2 (6 bases). This CDR3 spans 14 amino acids. CDR1 SEHNR and CDR2 FQNEAQ come from the germline V gene (reference sequence). Trimming shortened V by 5 bases and J by 6 bases, and 17 bases separated the two germline ends. The CDR3 protein is CASSPGAAGSEQYF. DNA for the CDR3: TGTGCCAGCAGCCCCGGGGCTGCGGGGTCCGAGCAGTACTTC.

The rearrangement joins TRBV19 to TRBJ2-7; unclear D gene. Germline loops: CDR1 LNHDA, CDR2 SQIVND (reference sequence). The CDR3 consists of 14 residues. The germline V and J ends were trimmed by 3 bases and 6 bases, with 15 bases remaining between them. The CDR3 is CASSIDFKTTEQYF. DNA of the CDR3: TGTGCCAGTAGTATCGACTTCAAGACGACCGAGCAGTACTTC.

V and J are TRBV25-1 and TRBJ1-2; unclear D gene. This CDR3 has 12 amino acids. The ends were cut back, 2 bases at V and 4 bases at J, with 5 bases in the middle. Per the germline V gene, CDR1 is MGHDK and CDR2 is SYGVNS. The CDR3, as DNA: TGTGCCAGCAGTGAACACAGCTATGGCTACACCTTC. Protein sequence: CASSEHSYGYTF.

This rearrangement joins TRBV14 to TRBJ2-5; D is perhaps TRBD2 (6 bases). The CDR3 has 16 residues. Looked up from germline, CDR1 is SGHDN and CDR2 is FVKESK. V was shortened by 3 bases and J by 2 bases, with 16 bases between the two germline ends. The CDR3 nucleotides are TGTGCCAGCAGCCATCTGGGAGCGGGTGATCAAGAGACCCAGTACTTC. Its protein is CASSHLGAGDQETQYF.

This chain links TRBV28 with TRBJ2-7; 7 bases align to TRBD1. Germline V gives CDR1 MDHEN, CDR2 SYDVKM. The CDR3 runs to 15 residues. The ends lost 5 bases at V and 1 base at J; junction bases unmatched: 8. CDR3 DNA: TGTGCCAGCAGTCTTCGACAGGGTTGGTCCTACGAGCAGTACTTC. It specifies CASSLRQGWSYEQYF.

The V call is TRBV7-9, the J call TRBJ1-1; D may be TRBD1 (6 bases). The CDR3 loop spans 17 amino acids. Germline V gene data show CDR1 as SEHNR and CDR2 as FQNEAQ (reference sequence). The ends were cut back, 3 bases at V and 3 bases at J, with 20 bases in the middle. CDR3 coding DNA: TGTGCCAGCAGCTTCCCCCGGGGGGCGCGTACAGACACTGAAGCTTTCTTT. Translated, it gives CASSFPRGARTDTEAFF. The whole variable domain, remainder taken from reference TRBV7-9 and TRBJ1-1, is DTGVSQNPRHKITKRGQNVTFRCDPISEHNRLYWYRQTLGQGPEFLTYFQNEAQLEKSRLLSDRFSAERPKGSFSTLEIQRTEQGDSAMYLCASSFPRGARTDTEAFFGQGTRLTVV.